Following are 23 T cell receptor beta chains from one sample sequenced in a study of blood T cell repertoires in COVID-19. Libraries were prepared by immunoSEQ multiplex PCR; TCRdb keeps only in-frame clonotypes and omits some of them. The sample records about 280,000 clones, 75% to 90% being singletons. The sample taken for sequencing was peripheral blood. All receptors come from a woman aged 70-85 years with acute or convalescent COVID-19.

The gene calls are TRBV29-1 and TRBJ2-7, with a possible D match to TRBD1 (6 bases). This CDR3 has 14 residues. The germline CDR1 and CDR2 sequences are SQVTM and ANQGSEA. The ends were cut back, 6 bases at V and 0 bases at J, with 15 bases in the middle. CDR3: CSVRRDTSSYEQYF. DNA for the CDR3: TGCAGCGTGAGACGGGACACCAGCTCCTACGAGCAGTACTTC.

The V call is TRBV5-6, the J call TRBJ2-3; weak D call: TRBD2 (6 bases). There are 13 residues in the CDR3. Trimming took off 0 bases at V and 14 bases at J, with 16 bases between the two ends. Germline V gene data show CDR1 as SGHDT and CDR2 as YYEEEE. The CDR3 here is CASSLAGGLNRYF. CDR3 coding DNA: TGTGCCAGCAGCTTGGCCGGGGGATTAAATCGGTATTTT.

The chain carries TRBV2 and TRBJ1-3; possible D gene TRBD1, 6 bases. Germline V gives CDR1 SNHLY, CDR2 FYNNEI. This CDR3 is 16 amino acids long. Deletions cut 3 bases from V and 4 bases from J, with 16 bases between. The CDR3 is CASSEGARGGGNTIYF. The CDR3 nucleotides are TGTGCCAGCAGTGAGGGCGCCAGGGGAGGGGGAAACACCATATATTTT.

The J gene is TRBJ1-2, the V gene TRBV9; 10 bases line up with TRBD1. The V gene end was trimmed by 0 bases and the J gene end by 5 bases; junction bases not matched to a gene: 7. The CDR3 totals 16 residues. Germline CDR1 is SGDLS and CDR2 is YYNGEE. DNA of the CDR3: TGTGCCAGCAGCGTAGGAGACAGGGGGCTTAATTATGGCTACACCTTC. This sequence encodes CASSVGDRGLNYGYTF.

This sequence joins TRBV18 and TRBJ1-1; 10 bases are shared with TRBD1. V dropped 3 bases and J dropped 5; count of bases not matched to a gene: 6. In germline, CDR1 is KGHSH, CDR2 LQKENI. The CDR3 spans 15 residues. CDR3: CASSPPTGQGTEAFF. Written as DNA, the CDR3 is TGTGCCAGCTCACCCCCGACGGGACAGGGGACTGAAGCTTTCTTT.

The chain combines TRBV6-5 with TRBJ1-5, with 12 positions matching TRBD1. CDR3 length equals 15 residues. Trimming cost V 4 bases and J 7 bases; bases outside gene matches: 5. Germline loops: CDR1 MNHEY, CDR2 SVGAGI. The CDR3: CASSSGTGGWQPQHF. In nucleotides, the CDR3 is TGTGCCAGCAGTTCCGGGACAGGGGGCTGGCAGCCCCAGCATTTT.

The chain is built from TRBV7-8 and TRBJ2-7; TRBD2 matches 7 bases. The junction had 10 bases not matched to a gene; V was cut back by 5 bases and J by 6 bases. The CDR3 totals 14 residues. Germline V lookup: CDR1 SGHVS, CDR2 FQNEAQ. The CDR3 here is CASSPTGTMGEQYF. The CDR3 DNA sequence: TGTGCCAGCAGCCCAACCGGGACTATGGGCGAGCAGTACTTC.

The rearrangement uses TRBV6-5 and TRBJ1-2, with 7 bases lining up with TRBD1. Trimming took 6 bases from V and 3 from J; bases not matched to a gene: 7. In germline, CDR1 is MNHEY, CDR2 SVGAGI. The CDR3 has 14 residues. The CDR3 DNA sequence: TGTGCCAGCAGATTGCAAGGGACAGACTATGGCTACACCTTC. Protein: CASRLQGTDYGYTF.

In regard to this clone: The junction departs from the called germline gene at one end, perhaps through a read error. The chain employs TRBV7-8 and TRBJ1-1; tentatively, D is TRBD1 (6 bases). CDR1 is SGHVS, CDR2 FQNEAQ, per germline. CDR3 length: 13 amino acids. The CDR3 bases are TGTGCCAGCAGCTTACAGGGGAACGCTGAAGCTTTCTTT. This encodes CASSLQGNAEAFF.

V gene TRBV4-2 combines with J gene TRBJ1-5; D gene uncertain. CDR1 is LGHNA and CDR2 is YNFKEQ in the germline V gene. The CDR3 loop spans 15 amino acids. Trimming removed 0 bases at V and 4 bases at J, with 10 bases between. CDR3 residues: CASSQDGERNQPQHF. The CDR3 bases are TGTGCCAGCAGCCAAGACGGGGAGAGAAATCAGCCCCAGCATTTT.

The V gene is TRBV7-9, the J gene TRBJ1-5; 7 positions agree with TRBD1. The ends lost 4 bases at V and 3 bases at J; junction bases unmatched: 6. In germline, CDR1 is SEHNR, CDR2 FQNEAQ (reference sequence). The CDR3 extends over 15 amino acids. CDR3: CASSSQGQNNQPQHF. DNA for the CDR3: TGTGCCAGCAGCTCACAGGGACAGAACAATCAGCCCCAGCATTTT. The full variable domain, with the rest looked up from reference TRBV7-9 and TRBJ1-5, is DTGVSQNPRHKITKRGQNVTFRCDPISEHNRLYWYRQTLGQGPEFLTYFQNEAQLEKSRLLSDRFSAERPKGSFSTLEIQRTEQGDSAMYLCASSSQGQNNQPQHFGDGTRLSIL.

This clone was detected a few times. The rearrangement joins TRBV27 to TRBJ1-3, with no clear D. The germline V and J ends were trimmed by 6 bases and 1 base, with 7 bases remaining between them. This CDR3 is built from 13 residues. Germline CDR1 and CDR2: MNHEY and SMNVEV (reference sequence). CDR3 sequence: CASRRNSGNTIYF. CDR3 coding DNA: TGTGCCAGCAGGCGGAATTCTGGAAACACCATATATTTT.

This clone was detected only once. This sequence joins TRBV7-9 and TRBJ2-7, with 9 positions matching TRBD1. J lost 8 bases, V lost 5 bases, and 16 bases had no gene match. The CDR3 is 16 amino acids. Germline CDR1 reads SEHNR; CDR2 reads FQNEAQ (reference sequence). This CDR3 is CASSNRGTGNEMQQYF. In nucleotides, the CDR3 is TGTGCCAGCAGCAATCGCGGGACAGGGAACGAAATGCAGCAGTACTTC.

The chain couples TRBV19 to TRBJ1-4, with no clear D. This CDR3 region has 15 residues. Per germline, CDR1 LNHDA and CDR2 SQIVND (reference sequence). V was shortened by 5 bases and J by 3 bases, with 13 bases between the two germline ends. CDR3 bases: TGTGCCAGTAGTTCCGGGGAGGCAGCTAATGAAAAACTGTTTTTT. Protein product: CASSSGEAANEKLFF.

V is TRBV19 and J is TRBJ1-6; D is ambiguous. V lost 6 bases and J lost 0, with 12 bases in between. The CDR3 totals 16 residues. The germline V gene has CDR1 LNHDA and CDR2 SQIVND (reference sequence). The CDR3: CASRRQSGSYNSPLHF. The CDR3, as DNA: TGTGCCAGTAGACGTCAATCCGGCTCCTATAATTCACCCCTCCACTTT. Complete variable domain (other parts from reference TRBV19 and TRBJ1-6): DGGITQSPKYLFRKEGQNVTLSCEQNLNHDAMYWYRQDPGQGLRLIYYSQIVNDFQKGDIAEGYSVSREKKESFPLTVTSAQKNPTAFYLCASRRQSGSYNSPLHFGNGTRLTVT.

V gene TRBV29-1 combines with J gene TRBJ2-1; TRBD2 aligns across 8 bases. The V segment lost 3 bases and the J segment 2 bases; nucleotides outside the gene matches: 3. Germline V gene lookup returns CDR1 SQVTM and CDR2 ANQGSEA. This CDR3 has 14 amino acids. CDR3 region: CSVDERGTYNEQFF. For the CDR3, the DNA is TGCAGCGTTGACGAGCGGGGGACCTACAATGAGCAGTTCTTC.

The rearrangement joins TRBV5-1 to TRBJ1-1, with TRBD1 matching 7 bases. V lost 5 bases, J lost 4 bases, and 8 bases stayed unmatched. Germline CDR1 reads SGHRS; CDR2 reads YFSETQ. The CDR3 sequence is 14 residues long. The CDR3 nucleotides are TGCGCCAGCAGGCAGGTTTACAGGGGCACTGAAGCTTTCTTT. Its protein product is CASRQVYRGTEAFF.

This clone was recorded once. The rearrangement joins TRBV6-5 to TRBJ2-2; 8 positions match TRBD2. Trimming at V came to 6 bases and at J to 5 bases, leaving 8 bases not matched to a gene. The CDR3 covers 15 residues. From germline, CDR1 is MNHEY and CDR2 SVGAGI. The CDR3 is CASSAGLAGTGELFF. As DNA, the CDR3 is TGTGCCAGCAGCGCTGGACTAGCAGGGACCGGGGAGCTGTTTTTT.

V is TRBV12-3 or TRBV12-4 and J is TRBJ1-6, with no clear D. This CDR3 region has 13 residues. The V end lost 7 bases, the J end lost 3 bases, and 7 bases lay between the germline ends. The DNA of the CDR3 is TGTGCCAGCACAAGACTCTATAATTCACCCCTCCACTTT. The encoded protein is CASTRLYNSPLHF.

The V gene is TRBV5-5, the J gene TRBJ2-3; D perhaps matches TRBD1 (6 bases). CDR3 length: 15 amino acids. Trimming removed 3 bases at V and 2 bases at J, with 13 bases between. Germline CDR1 is SGHKS and CDR2 is YYEKEE (reference sequence). DNA for the CDR3: TGTGCCAGCAGCTCTACAGGGAGTCCCACAGATACGCAGTATTTT. Amino acid sequence: CASSSTGSPTDTQYF.

The V gene is TRBV6-5, the J gene TRBJ1-3; D is unresolved. From germline, CDR1 is MNHEY and CDR2 SVGAGI. This CDR3 is 14 amino acids long. The V end lost 10 bases, the J end lost 3 bases, and 16 bases lay between the germline ends. The CDR3 loop reads CATTPAGIGNTIYF. Written as DNA, the CDR3 is TGTGCCACGACCCCCGCGGGGATTGGAAACACCATATATTTT.

The chain couples TRBV5-1 to TRBJ1-2; D might be TRBD1 (6 bases). V lost 4 bases to trimming and J lost 6 bases, with 13 bases between them. The CDR3 extends over 13 amino acids. The germline V gene has CDR1 SGHRS and CDR2 YFSETQ. CDR3 bases: TGCGCCAGCAGCGTGGACAGTATAAATGGCTACACCTTC. It codes for CASSVDSINGYTF.

The V gene is TRBV30, the J gene TRBJ2-2; maybe TRBD1 (6 bases). This CDR3 has 15 amino acids. CDR1 and CDR2 (germline): GTSNPN, SVGIG (reference sequence). Trimming took 4 bases from V and 4 from J, leaving 16 bases between them. The CDR3 spells CAWNPGTPFTGELFF. The CDR3 bases are TGTGCCTGGAACCCCGGGACACCCTTCACCGGGGAGCTGTTTTTT.